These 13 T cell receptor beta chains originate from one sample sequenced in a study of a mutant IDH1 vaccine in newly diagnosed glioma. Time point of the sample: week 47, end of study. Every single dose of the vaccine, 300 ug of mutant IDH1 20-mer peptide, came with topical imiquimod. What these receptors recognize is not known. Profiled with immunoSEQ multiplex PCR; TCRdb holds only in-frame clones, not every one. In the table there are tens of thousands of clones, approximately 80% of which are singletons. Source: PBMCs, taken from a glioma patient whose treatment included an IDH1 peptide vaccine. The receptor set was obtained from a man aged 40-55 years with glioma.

CDR3 loop: CAWNRGLGAATGLFF. The CDR3, as DNA: TGTGCCTGGAATCGTGGCTTAGGGGCCGCAACGGGACTGTTTTTT. The genes are TRBV30 and TRBJ1-4; possible D gene TRBD1, 5 bases. The CDR3 is 15 amino acids. Germline V gene data show CDR1 as GTSNPN and CDR2 as SVGIG (reference sequence). The V gene lost 4 bases and the J gene lost 13 bases, with 25 bases spanning the gap.

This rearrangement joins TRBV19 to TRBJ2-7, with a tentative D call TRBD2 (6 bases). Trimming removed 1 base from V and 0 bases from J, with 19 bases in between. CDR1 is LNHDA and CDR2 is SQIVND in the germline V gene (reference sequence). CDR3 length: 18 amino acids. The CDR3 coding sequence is TGTGCCAGTAGTATAGGAAGTGGAGGGGTTCGAAGCTCCTACGAGCAGTACTTC. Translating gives CASSIGSGGVRSSYEQYF.

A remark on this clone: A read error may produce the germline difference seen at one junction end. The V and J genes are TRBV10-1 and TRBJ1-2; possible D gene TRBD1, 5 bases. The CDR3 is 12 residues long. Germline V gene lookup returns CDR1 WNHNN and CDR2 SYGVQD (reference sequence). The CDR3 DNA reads TGCGCCAGCAGCCGGGACGGCTATGGCTACATCTTC. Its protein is CASSRDGYGYIF.

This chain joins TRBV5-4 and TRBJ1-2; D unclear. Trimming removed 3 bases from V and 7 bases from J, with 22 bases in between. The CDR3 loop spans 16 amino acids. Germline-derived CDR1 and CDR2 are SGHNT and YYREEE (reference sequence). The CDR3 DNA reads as TGTGCCAGCAGCTCCGGGGTGGGGTTTAACGGTGTTGGCTACACCTTC. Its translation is CASSSGVGFNGVGYTF.

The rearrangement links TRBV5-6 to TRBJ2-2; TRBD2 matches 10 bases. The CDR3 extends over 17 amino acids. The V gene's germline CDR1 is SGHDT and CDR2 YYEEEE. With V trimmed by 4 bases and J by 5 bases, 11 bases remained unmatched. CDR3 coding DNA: TGTGCCAGCAGCCGCGGGCTAGCGGGAGTAAGGACCGGGGAGCTGTTTTTT. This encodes CASSRGLAGVRTGELFF.

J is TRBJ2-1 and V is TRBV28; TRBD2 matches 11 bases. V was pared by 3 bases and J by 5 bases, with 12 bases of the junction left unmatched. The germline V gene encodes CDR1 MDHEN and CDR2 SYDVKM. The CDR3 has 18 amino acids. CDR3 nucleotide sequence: TGTGCCAGCAGTTTCCGGCTAGCGGGAGGCTCTAAGGACAATGAGCAGTTCTTC. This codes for CASSFRLAGGSKDNEQFF.

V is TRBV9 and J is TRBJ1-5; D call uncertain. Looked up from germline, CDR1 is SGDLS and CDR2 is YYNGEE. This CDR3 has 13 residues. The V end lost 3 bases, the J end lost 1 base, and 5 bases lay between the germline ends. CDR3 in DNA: TGTGCCAGCAGCGCGGACAGCAATCAGCCCCAGCATTTT. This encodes CASSADSNQPQHF.

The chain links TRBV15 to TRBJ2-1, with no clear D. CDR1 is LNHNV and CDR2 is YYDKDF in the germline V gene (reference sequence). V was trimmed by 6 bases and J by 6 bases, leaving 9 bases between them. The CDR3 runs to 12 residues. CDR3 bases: TGTGCCACCAGTAGGCCTTTCAATGAGCAGTTCTTC. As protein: CATSRPFNEQFF.

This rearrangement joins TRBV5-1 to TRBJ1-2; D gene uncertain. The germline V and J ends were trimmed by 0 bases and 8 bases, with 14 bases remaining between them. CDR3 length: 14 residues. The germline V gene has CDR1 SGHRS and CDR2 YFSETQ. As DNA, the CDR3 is TGCGCCAGCAGCTTGGGGGGTATCCTCGAAGGCTACACCTTC. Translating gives CASSLGGILEGYTF.

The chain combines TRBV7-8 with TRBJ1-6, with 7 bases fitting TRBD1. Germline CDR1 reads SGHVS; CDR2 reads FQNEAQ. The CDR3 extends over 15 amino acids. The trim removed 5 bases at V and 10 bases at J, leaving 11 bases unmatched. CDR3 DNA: TGTGCCAGCAGCGCCCCACAGGGGATAGGATCACCCCTCCACTTT. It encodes CASSAPQGIGSPLHF. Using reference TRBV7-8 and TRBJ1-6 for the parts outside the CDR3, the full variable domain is GAGVSQSPRYKVAKRGQDVALRCDPISGHVSLFWYQQALGQGPEFLTYFQNEAQLDKSGLPSDRFFAERPEGSVSTLKIQRTQQEDSAVYLCASSAPQGIGSPLHFGNGTRLTVT.

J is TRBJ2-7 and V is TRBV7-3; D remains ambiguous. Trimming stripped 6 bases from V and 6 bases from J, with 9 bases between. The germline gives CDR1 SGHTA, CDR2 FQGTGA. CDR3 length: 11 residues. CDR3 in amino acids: CASSSLPEQYF. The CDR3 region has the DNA TGTGCCAGCAGTTCATTGCCCGAGCAGTACTTC.

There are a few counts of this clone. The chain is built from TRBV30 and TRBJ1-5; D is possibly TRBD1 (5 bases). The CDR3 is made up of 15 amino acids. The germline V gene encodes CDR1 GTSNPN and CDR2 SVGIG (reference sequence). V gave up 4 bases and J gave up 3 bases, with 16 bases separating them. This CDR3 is CAWTRAGGLNQPQHF. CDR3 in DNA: TGTGCCTGGACCAGGGCGGGGGGACTCAATCAGCCCCAGCATTTT.

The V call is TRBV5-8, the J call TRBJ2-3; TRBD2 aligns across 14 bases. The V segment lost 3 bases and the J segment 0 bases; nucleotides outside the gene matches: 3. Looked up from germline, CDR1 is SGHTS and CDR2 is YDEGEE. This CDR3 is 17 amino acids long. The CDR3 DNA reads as TGTGCCAGCAGCTCGGGACTAGCGGGGGCTAGCACAGATACGCAGTATTTT. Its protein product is CASSSGLAGASTDTQYF.